Sequencing of this T cell receptor beta chain was carried out in a study of control samples from healthy donors and cancer patients. The assay was immunoSEQ multiplex PCR, and TCRdb's table has in-frame clones only and misses some. The sample holds around 100,000 clones, 92% seen once. Germline V gives CDR1 MNHEY, CDR2 SMNVEV (reference sequence). Trimming left V 2 bases short and J 3 bases short, with 19 bases between. The CDR3 contains 18 residues. In this sample, this clone turned up once. Sequenced input: blood. This TCR derives from a woman under 30 in good health. This chain links TRBV27 with TRBJ1-4; possibly TRBD1 for D (5 bases). The CDR3 reads CASSLQGGGESSNEKLFF. The CDR3 DNA follows: TGTGCCAGCAGTTTACAGGGTGGTGGTGAGTCATCTAATGAAAAACTGTTTTTT.